This T cell receptor (beta chain) is from a study of vaccination effects on CD4 cells after COVID-19. Study observations and caveats: Common cold coronavirus cross-reactivity was shown by only 1 of 255 vaccine-induced clones in healthy vaccinees. Early post-infection timepoints were missing from the study, which also had few convalescent patients.

In the case of this clone: What it binds is unknown.

Assay used: immunoSEQ multiplex PCR; TCRdb lists only in-frame clones, some missing. The sample comprises tens of thousands of clones, approximately 76% of which are singletons, and about 3% rests with the top ten. Using viral peptide pools, the ViraFEST assay grew out antigen-specific CD4+ T cells prior to sequencing. On day 10 of culture, CD4+ T cells were separated out. All vaccine recipients tested negative for nucleocapsid antibodies and had never contracted SARS-CoV-2 infection. Each culture well received over 1.5 million PBMC. These cells were then cultured in IMDM with roughly 9.8 IU/ml IL-2 and 7.5 to 10 ug/ml peptides. This CDR3 spans 14 amino acids. Trimming took off 3 bases at V and 5 bases at J, with 11 bases between the two ends. Germline V gene data show CDR1 as KGHDR and CDR2 as SFDVKD.

The chain employs TRBV24-1 and TRBJ2-3; no definite D call. This clonotype originated in a human donor who received a COVID-19 vaccine. The source was CD4+ T cells from PBMCs cultured with HCoV-NL63 spike peptides, collected before COVID-19 vaccination. CDR3 coding DNA: TGTGCCACCAGTGATGCACGGGCGATAGATACGCAGTATTTT. Amino acid sequence: CATSDARAIDTQYF.